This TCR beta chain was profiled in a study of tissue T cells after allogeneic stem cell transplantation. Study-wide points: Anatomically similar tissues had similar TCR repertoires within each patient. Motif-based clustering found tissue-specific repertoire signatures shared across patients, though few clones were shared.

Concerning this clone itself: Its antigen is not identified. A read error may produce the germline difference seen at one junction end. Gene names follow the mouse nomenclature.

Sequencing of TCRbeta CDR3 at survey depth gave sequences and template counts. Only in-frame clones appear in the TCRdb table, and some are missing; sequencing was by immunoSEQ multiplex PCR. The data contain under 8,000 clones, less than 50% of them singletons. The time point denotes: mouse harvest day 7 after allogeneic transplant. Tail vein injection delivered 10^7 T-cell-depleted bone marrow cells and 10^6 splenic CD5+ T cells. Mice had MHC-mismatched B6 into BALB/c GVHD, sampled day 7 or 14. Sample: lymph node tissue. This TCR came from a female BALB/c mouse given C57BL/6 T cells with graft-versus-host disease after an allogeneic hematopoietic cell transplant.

The CDR3 here is CASSSDWGGYAAQFF. The sequenced part of the CDR3 DNA is TGTGCCAGCAGCTCCGACTGGGGGGGCTATGCTGCGCAGTTC. This chain connects TRBV4 to TRBJ2-1, with 12 bases identical to TRBD2. The read halts 1 residue ahead of the CDR3 end, with the missing end drawn from the germline J gene. Germline CDR1 reads LGHDT; CDR2 reads YNNKQL (reference sequence). The CDR3 contains 15 residues.